This T cell receptor (beta chain) is from a study of blood T cell repertoires in COVID-19. Whole-study context: Samples came from the United States, Italy and Spain, spanning acute and convalescent COVID-19. From T cells, B-cell-depleted T cells, or PBMCs came the material, which was cDNA or gDNA.

Trimming took off 3 bases at V and 4 bases at J, with 11 bases between the two ends. CDR3 length equals 13 residues. Germline values: CDR1 DFQATT, CDR2 SNEGSKA (reference sequence). Source study methods: Researchers report that nucleated cell counts were estimated from reference gene primer amplification. Profiled with immunoSEQ multiplex PCR; TCRdb holds only in-frame clones, not every one. The V and J calls and the clone size are those of that table, but D and trimming were determined from the DNA. The table includes roughly 41,000 clones, 90% detected once. The clonotype was recovered from a man between 60 and 75 years old with active or convalescent COVID-19. This chain joins TRBV20-1 and TRBJ2-3, with D perhaps matching TRBD2 (5 bases). Sequenced input: peripheral blood. The CDR3 DNA is TGCAGTGCTAGTTTGGGAGACCCAGATACGCAGTATTTT. Translating it yields CSASLGDPDTQYF.